The 4 T cell receptor beta chains below all came from one sample that was sequenced in a study of CD8 T cells in ankylosing spondylitis. TCRdb reprocessed the 5' RACE reads with MiXCR, giving one entry per CDR3 protein. Here the sample spans some 240,000 distinct CDR3 sequences, 24% being singletons. What was sequenced was blood, either unsorted or a sorted T cell fraction (not recorded which). The receptors derive from a male donor with ankylosing spondylitis or in good health (not recorded which).

This chain connects TRBV20-1 to TRBJ2-7, with 9 bases fitting TRBD1. The junction had 10 bases not matched to a gene; V was cut back by 0 bases and J by 4 bases. The CDR3 consists of 16 residues. Germline V gives CDR1 DFQATT, CDR2 SNEGSKA (reference sequence). The CDR3 coding sequence is TGCAGTGCTAGAGACCGGGACAGGGTTCCGGGGTACGAGCAGTACTTC. Its translation is CSARDRDRVPGYEQYF.

This clonotype was detected a few times. The chain joins TRBV20-1 to TRBJ1-2; unclear D gene. V lost 6 bases, J lost 8 bases, and 16 bases lay in between. Germline CDR1 is DFQATT and CDR2 is SNEGSKA (reference sequence). The CDR3 has 12 residues. The CDR3 bases are TGCAGTGCCCCAGACGGGGAGAAGGGCTACACCTTC. This sequence encodes CSAPDGEKGYTF.

This clonotype showed up many times. The rearrangement links TRBV12-3 or TRBV12-4 to TRBJ2-5; D unclear. CDR3 size: 12 residues. The germline V and J ends were trimmed by 0 bases and 9 bases, with 8 bases remaining between them. The CDR3 nucleotides read TGTGCCAGCAGTTTAGCAGCTAGGGCCCAGTACTTC. This translates into CASSLAARAQYF.

V usage is TRBV20-1 and J usage is TRBJ1-1, with D unclear. Germline assignment: CDR1 DFQATT and CDR2 SNEGSKA (reference sequence). The CDR3 has 12 residues. With 3 bases removed from V and 1 base from J, the gap between germline ends came to 6 bases. The CDR3 DNA follows: TGCAGTGCTAGCCCCAGGAACACTGAAGCTTTCTTT. Amino acid sequence: CSASPRNTEAFF.